The T cell receptor beta chain described here comes from a study of shared clonotypes between healthy human individuals. Turning to this clone: The sample has other DNA sequences that encode this CDR3 too.

The data were produced by immunoSEQ multiplex PCR, yet TCRdb's version contains in-frame clones alone and is incomplete. Found here are some 2,100,000 clones, approximately 94% of them singletons; the top ten hold around 0.13%. Deletions cut 6 bases from V and 7 bases from J, with 9 bases between. The CDR3 runs 12 residues. Looked up from germline, CDR1 is MNHNY and CDR2 is SVGAGI (reference sequence). What was sequenced was naive CD4+ T cells sorted from blood. Specified subset: CD45RA+ positively selected. This receptor was identified in a man aged 18 to 29 in good health. The chain combines TRBV6-6 with TRBJ1-4; weak D call: TRBD1 (6 bases). This CDR3 reads CASSPGAEKLFF. In nucleotides, the CDR3 is TGTGCCAGCAGCCCAGGGGCTGAAAAACTGTTTTTT.